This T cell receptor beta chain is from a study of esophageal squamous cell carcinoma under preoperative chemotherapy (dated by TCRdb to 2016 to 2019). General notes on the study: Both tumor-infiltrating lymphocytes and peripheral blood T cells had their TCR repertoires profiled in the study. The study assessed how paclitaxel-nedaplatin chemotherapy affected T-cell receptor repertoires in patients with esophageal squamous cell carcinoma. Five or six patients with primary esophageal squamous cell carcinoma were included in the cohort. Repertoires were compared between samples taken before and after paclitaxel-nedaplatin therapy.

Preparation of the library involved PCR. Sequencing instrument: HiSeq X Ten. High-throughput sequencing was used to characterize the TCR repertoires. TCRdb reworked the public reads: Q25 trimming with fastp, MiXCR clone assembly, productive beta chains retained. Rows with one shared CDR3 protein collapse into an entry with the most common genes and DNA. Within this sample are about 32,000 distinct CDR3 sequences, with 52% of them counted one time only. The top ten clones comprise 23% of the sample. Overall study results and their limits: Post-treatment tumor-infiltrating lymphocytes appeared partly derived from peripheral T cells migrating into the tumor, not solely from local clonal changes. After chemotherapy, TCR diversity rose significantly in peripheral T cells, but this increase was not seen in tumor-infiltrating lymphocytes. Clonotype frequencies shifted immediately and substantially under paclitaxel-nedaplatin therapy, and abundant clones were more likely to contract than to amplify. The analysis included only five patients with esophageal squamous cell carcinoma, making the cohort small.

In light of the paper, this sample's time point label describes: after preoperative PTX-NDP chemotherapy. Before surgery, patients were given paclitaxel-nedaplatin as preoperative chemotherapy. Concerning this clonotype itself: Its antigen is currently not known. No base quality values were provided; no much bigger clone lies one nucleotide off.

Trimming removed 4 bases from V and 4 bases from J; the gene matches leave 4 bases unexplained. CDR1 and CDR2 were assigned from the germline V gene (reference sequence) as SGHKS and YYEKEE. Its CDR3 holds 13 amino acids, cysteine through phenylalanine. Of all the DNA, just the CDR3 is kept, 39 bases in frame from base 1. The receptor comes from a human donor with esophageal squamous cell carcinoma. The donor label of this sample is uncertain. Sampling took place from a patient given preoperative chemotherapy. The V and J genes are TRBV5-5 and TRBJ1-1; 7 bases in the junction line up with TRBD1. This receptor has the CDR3 CASSLGGSTEAFF. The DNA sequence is TGTGCCAGCAGCCTAGGGGGCTCCACTGAAGCTTTCTTT.